The present T cell receptor beta chain was sequenced within a study of blood T cell repertoires in COVID-19. Germline-derived CDR1 and CDR2 are MNHNS and SASEGT. The CDR3 spans 16 residues. With V trimmed by 4 bases and J by 7 bases, 13 bases remained unmatched. The assay was immunoSEQ multiplex PCR, and TCRdb's table has in-frame clones only and misses some. The profile shows about 180,000 clones, 80% of them singletons. The sequenced material came from PBMCs or T cells enriched from blood (not recorded which). This clonotype was obtained from a man between 60 and 75 years old who had been exposed to COVID-19. This chain connects TRBV6-1 to TRBJ2-7; 10 bases are shared with TRBD1. CDR3 sequence reads: CASSVSGTGVKGEQYF. In nucleotides, the CDR3 is TGTGCCAGCAGTGTATCCGGGACAGGGGTTAAAGGGGAGCAGTACTTC.